The rows below give T cell receptor beta chains drawn from one sample of a study of regulatory T cells in long-lasting Graves disease. Via MiXCR, TCRdb re-called the multiplex PCR reads, giving one row per CDR3 protein. This table holds 500,000 or so distinct CDR3 sequences, 12% to 15% found once. This same sample was also taken into another study, of T cells in Graves' hyperthyroidism and ophthalmopathy.

This specimen consisted of peripheral blood mononuclear cells (PBMCs), obtained at new diagnosis, from a patient treated with antithyroid drugs. Receptors originate from a woman between 50 and 59 years old with Graves disease. The conserved cysteine and the conserved F or W are not part of the CDR3 here.

j_call: TRBJ2-7
v_call: TRBV6-1
cdr3_aa: ASRPPGLNEQY

j_call: TRBJ1-1
v_call: TRBV30
cdr3_aa: AWGTGNTEAF

j_call: TRBJ1-1
v_call: TRBV19
cdr3_aa: ASSMGTGLNTEAF

j_call: TRBJ2-7
v_call: TRBV5-4
cdr3_aa: ASSWGTSYEQY

j_call: TRBJ1-5
v_call: TRBV25-1
cdr3_aa: ASSATSGGDQPQH

j_call: TRBJ2-3
v_call: TRBV2
cdr3_aa: ATRGLAGGDTQY

j_call: TRBJ1-1
v_call: TRBV7-9
cdr3_aa: ASSLVGRRNTEAF

j_call: TRBJ2-6
v_call: TRBV19
cdr3_aa: ASSPGGPGANVLT

j_call: TRBJ2-2
v_call: TRBV6-2/TRBV6-3
cdr3_aa: ASGTASNTGELF

j_call: TRBJ2-5
v_call: TRBV20-1
cdr3_aa: SARNAFRMRQETQY

j_call: TRBJ2-2
v_call: TRBV7-9
cdr3_aa: ASSSGTGGIGNTGELF

j_call: TRBJ1-5
v_call: TRBV5-5
cdr3_aa: ASSLAVGNQPQH

j_call: TRBJ2-7
v_call: TRBV7-6
cdr3_aa: ASSLEVGKGPNEQY

j_call: TRBJ1-1
v_call: TRBV5-1
cdr3_aa: ASKEGSGLNTEAF

j_call: TRBJ2-2
v_call: TRBV3-1
cdr3_aa: ASSGLTGTATGELF

j_call: TRBJ2-7
v_call: TRBV7-6
cdr3_aa: ASSHTGGTYEQY

j_call: TRBJ2-7
v_call: TRBV9
cdr3_aa: ASSVGASGEQY

j_call: TRBJ2-3
v_call: TRBV12-3/TRBV12-4
cdr3_aa: ASSKHRLDGTDTQY

j_call: TRBJ2-3
v_call: TRBV5-1
cdr3_aa: ASGSWGTDTQY

j_call: TRBJ2-1
v_call: TRBV11-2
cdr3_aa: ASSTYRGLYNEQF

j_call: TRBJ1-1
v_call: TRBV3-1
cdr3_aa: ASSRGGGGNAF

j_call: TRBJ1-4
v_call: TRBV6-2/TRBV6-3
cdr3_aa: ASRQGYEKLF

j_call: TRBJ2-1
v_call: TRBV30
cdr3_aa: AWSVNGRPVGEQF

j_call: TRBJ2-4
v_call: TRBV11-2
cdr3_aa: ASSSQGAKNIQY

j_call: TRBJ2-7
v_call: TRBV6-1
cdr3_aa: ASSEAYRTSYEQY

j_call: TRBJ2-7
v_call: TRBV3-1
cdr3_aa: ASSQNLVGLAGAYEQY

j_call: TRBJ2-1
v_call: TRBV11-2
cdr3_aa: ASSLVGRDRSYNEQF

j_call: TRBJ2-7
v_call: TRBV7-9
cdr3_aa: ASSSFGATNYEQY

j_call: TRBJ2-5
v_call: TRBV5-1
cdr3_aa: ASSWRGGEETQY

j_call: TRBJ2-3
v_call: TRBV11-2
cdr3_aa: ASSQEGDFTDTQY

j_call: TRBJ2-5
v_call: TRBV18
cdr3_aa: ASSPRSGSQTQY

j_call: TRBJ2-1
v_call: TRBV18
cdr3_aa: ASSMTSGAHNEQF

j_call: TRBJ2-1
v_call: TRBV12-3/TRBV12-4
cdr3_aa: ASSPGTSGTHNEQF

j_call: TRBJ2-3
v_call: TRBV6-1
cdr3_aa: ASRPGVATDTQY

j_call: TRBJ2-7
v_call: TRBV20-1
cdr3_aa: SAWVTSLTHEQY

j_call: TRBJ2-7
v_call: TRBV5-1
cdr3_aa: ASSPDRAPYEQY

j_call: TRBJ2-7
v_call: TRBV11-2
cdr3_aa: ASSFGTSASYEQY

j_call: TRBJ2-5
v_call: TRBV18
cdr3_aa: APPRDPGTQY

j_call: -
v_call: TRBV9
cdr3_aa: ASSVRQGPTGETQY

j_call: TRBJ2-2
v_call: TRBV10-3
cdr3_aa: AISESPEALTGELF

j_call: TRBJ2-1
v_call: TRBV28
cdr3_aa: ASSFLGWGSGYIYNEQF

j_call: TRBJ2-1
v_call: TRBV3-1
cdr3_aa: ASSHLEGSIYNEQF

j_call: TRBJ2-4
v_call: TRBV7-8
cdr3_aa: ASSLPGGNQIQY